This T cell receptor beta chain was captured in a study of CD8 T cells in ankylosing spondylitis. This CDR3 is built from 17 residues. Germline-derived CDR1 and CDR2 are LNHNV and YYDKDF (reference sequence). The V segment lost 0 bases and the J segment 0 bases; nucleotides outside the gene matches: 7. The study's findings and limits: Earlier literature documents some of the motif variants in reactive arthritis synovial fluid and blood. A motif in TCR beta, a set of 8 or 9 highly homologous variants, appeared characteristic of ankylosing spondylitis blood.

TCRdb reprocessed the 5' RACE reads with MiXCR, giving one entry per CDR3 protein. The sample consists of about 540,000 distinct CDR3 sequences, about 13% of them appearing once. The table lists this clonotype with a few counts. What it recognizes is unknown. Sequenced material: blood, either unsorted or a sorted T cell fraction (not recorded which). The clonotype comes from a male donor with ankylosing spondylitis. V usage is TRBV15 and J usage is TRBJ2-5; 7 bases map to TRBD2. CDR3 DNA: TGTGCCACCAGCAGAGATCGCGCTAGCGGCTACCAAGAGACCCAGTACTTC. As protein: CATSRDRASGYQETQYF.